The present TCR beta chain was sequenced within a study of T cell repertoires in cytomegalovirus infection. The overall study: From public TCR beta signatures came an indication of both CMV infection and matching HLA type.

Study outcomes and limitations: Cumulative frequency of public TCR beta families picked out carriers of CMV plus the relevant HLA. The study found HLA-C-restricted CMV-specific TCR beta clonotypes dominating the ex vivo response.

This clonotype was recorded many times. Its specificity is unknown. The CDR3 loop spans 15 amino acids. The V gene end was trimmed by 5 bases and the J gene end by 5 bases; junction bases not matched to a gene: 10. Germline-derived CDR1 and CDR2 are SGHAT and FQDESV (reference sequence). In TCRdb, the reads were re-called with MiXCR into one record per CDR3 protein. Of roughly 500,000 distinct CDR3 sequences listed, more than 15% are singletons. This clonotype originated in a human donor in good health (CMV status not recorded). Some clones in this sample may be carry-over from other donors' samples. This chain connects TRBV11-1 to TRBJ2-5, with 8 bases fitting TRBD1. The sequenced material came from CD8+ T cells from PBMCs. For the CDR3, the DNA is TGTGCCAGCAGCCCCCGGACAGGGTTGGGGGAGACCCAGTACTTC. As protein: CASSPRTGLGETQYF. Drawing the rest from reference TRBV11-1 and TRBJ2-5, the complete variable domain is EAEVAQSPRYKITEKSQAVAFWCDPISGHATLYWYRQILGQGPELLVQFQDESVVDDSQLPKDRFSAERLKGVDSTLKIQPAELGDSAMYLCASSPRTGLGETQYFGPGTRLLVL.